The 2 T cell receptor beta chains below all came from one sample that was sequenced in a study of vaccination effects on CD4 cells after COVID-19. No antigen has been assigned to these receptors. ViraFEST expansion of antigen-specific CD4+ T cells with viral peptide pools preceded sequencing. Having been cultured for 9 to 11 days, the cells underwent CD4+ T cell isolation. Two-dose vaccination with either BNT162b2 or mRNA-1273 was given to the participants. The assay was immunoSEQ multiplex PCR, and TCRdb's table has in-frame clones only and misses some. The data show approximately 31,000 clones, roughly two thirds seen once. Source: CD4+ T cells from PBMCs cultured with HCoV-229E spike peptides, taken after COVID-19 vaccination. Every receptor here comes from a human donor who received a COVID-19 vaccine.

The V call is TRBV29-1, the J call TRBJ1-1; possible D gene TRBD1, 5 bases. This CDR3 spans 14 amino acids. CDR1 is SQVTM and CDR2 is ANQGSEA in the germline V gene. The ends were cut back, 7 bases at V and 4 bases at J, with 19 bases in the middle. In nucleotides, the CDR3 is TGCAGCGCCTGTGTCGACTCCGGGGCCACTGAAGCTTTCTTT. Translating gives CSACVDSGATEAFF.

This clone was counted once. The chain combines TRBV19 with TRBJ2-3, with 11 bases aligning to TRBD2. The germline CDR1 and CDR2 sequences are LNHDA and SQIVND (reference sequence). CDR3 length equals 16 residues. The V and J ends lost 5 bases and 2 bases, in that order; junction bases with no gene match: 6. The CDR3 DNA is TGTGCCAGTAGTGTCACTAGCGGGAGTCTCACAGATACGCAGTATTTT. Its translation is CASSVTSGSLTDTQYF.